The next 3 T cell receptor beta chains were all read from a single sample in a study of T-cell memory formation after mild COVID-19 (dated by TCRdb to about 2021). Libraries were built with 5' RACE. The sequencer was an Illumina NovaSeq 6000. TCRdb reprocessed the public reads (quality trimming at Q25 with fastp, clone calling with MiXCR) and kept in-frame beta chains. Here each entry gathers all rows of one CDR3 protein and keeps the most common genes and DNA. Here the sample has roughly 200,000 distinct CDR3 sequences; 16% occur a single time. Jointly, the top ten make up approximately 2.2% of the sample. The specimen was PBMCs or a T cell subset sorted from them (not recorded which). These receptors were taken from an adult woman who had mild COVID-19 (a few samples of this study predate the infection). The sample titles of this study are shuffled in the database, so cell type and time point are left out; the donor was told from shared clones.

This clonotype was counted at least ten times. The rearrangement joins TRBV27 to TRBJ2-7; 11 positions match TRBD1. Trimming cost V 2 bases and J 6 bases; bases outside gene matches: 12. CDR1 MNHEY and CDR2 SMNVEV come from the germline V gene (reference sequence). The CDR3 length is 17 residues. The CDR3 nucleotides read TGTGCCAGCAGTTTAGTTGTGGGACAGGGGGGTAAAAGCGAGCAGTACTTC. Protein: CASSLVVGQGGKSEQYF.

The J gene is TRBJ1-2, the V gene TRBV4-2; D is undetermined. Germline V CDR1 and CDR2: LGHNA, YNFKEQ. The length of the CDR3 is 15 residues. The ends were cut back, 3 bases at V and 4 bases at J, with 15 bases in the middle. The CDR3 DNA is TGTGCCAGCAGCCACTCCGTGGAACCTATCTATGGCTACACCTTC. It specifies CASSHSVEPIYGYTF.

The J gene is TRBJ2-1, the V gene TRBV5-1; 8 bases are shared with TRBD1. The ends lost 4 bases at V and 8 bases at J; junction bases unmatched: 14. CDR3 size: 16 residues. CDR1 SGHRS and CDR2 YFSETQ come from the germline V gene. The CDR3 protein is CASSRGQGGWSDEQFF. DNA for the CDR3: TGCGCCAGCAGCCGAGGACAGGGAGGTTGGTCCGATGAGCAGTTCTTC.